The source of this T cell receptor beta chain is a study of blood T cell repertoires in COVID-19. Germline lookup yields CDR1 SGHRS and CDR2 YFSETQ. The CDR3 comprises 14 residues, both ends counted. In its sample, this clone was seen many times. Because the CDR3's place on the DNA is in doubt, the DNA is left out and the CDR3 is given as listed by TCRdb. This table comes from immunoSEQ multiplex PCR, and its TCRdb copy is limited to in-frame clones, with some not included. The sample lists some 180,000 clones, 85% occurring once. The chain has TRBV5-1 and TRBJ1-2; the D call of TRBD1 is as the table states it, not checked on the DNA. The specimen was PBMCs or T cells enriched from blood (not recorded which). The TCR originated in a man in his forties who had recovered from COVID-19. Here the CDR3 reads CASSLESWVGAGTF.